The entry that follows covers one TCR beta chain sequence. Every immunoSEQ plate was one replicate of a subset's evenly spread DNA. The repertoire was sequenced with immunoSEQ multiplex PCR; TCRdb's copy has only in-frame clones and lacks some. Here the sample spans a few hundred thousand clones, around 80% being singletons. This specimen comes from a study of shared clonotypes between healthy human individuals. Germline V gives CDR1 PRHDT, CDR2 FYEKMQ (reference sequence). Between the trimmed V and J ends, which lost 5 bases and 6 bases, there was a span of 11 bases. The CDR3 loop spans 12 amino acids.

This receptor was identified in a woman between 40 and 55 years old in good health. Some clones in this sample may be carry-over from other donors' samples. The sequencing sample was made of PBMCs. The V gene is TRBV13, the J gene TRBJ2-7; D remains ambiguous. The CDR3 reads CASSPVGSEQYF. CDR3 DNA sequence: TGTGCCAGCAGCCCCGTGGGGTCCGAGCAGTACTTC.